Shown below are 16 T cell receptor beta chains from a single sample sequenced in a study of cytomegalovirus exposure and HLA in healthy donors. PCR was performed using 60 Vbeta and 13 Jbeta primers. Clones were sequenced by immunoSEQ multiplex PCR, and TCRdb holds only the in-frame ones, with some missing. Altogether around 89,000 clones are present, more than 65% being singletons, with the ten largest covering about 1.2%. Material: PBMCs. All receptors come from a girl aged 2 to 9 in good health and CMV-seropositive.

This clone appeared a single time. The rearrangement joins TRBV28 to TRBJ1-2; no clear D. V was cut by 6 bases and J by 3 bases, with 14 bases left in between. Germline V CDR1 and CDR2: MDHEN, SYDVKM. CDR3 size: 14 residues. The CDR3 loop reads CASSPTNSYYGYTF. The CDR3 DNA sequence: TGTGCCAGCAGCCCTACCAACAGCTACTATGGCTACACCTTC.

The chain couples TRBV7-3 to TRBJ2-3, with 11 bases fitting TRBD2. Trimming cost V 5 bases and J 3 bases; bases outside gene matches: 7. Germline assignment: CDR1 SGHTA and CDR2 FQGTGA. The CDR3 sequence is 16 residues long. CDR3 coding DNA: TGTGCCAGCAGCATCGGACTAGCGGGTCCTACAGATACGCAGTATTTT. Protein product: CASSIGLAGPTDTQYF.

This clone was recorded a few times. This chain joins TRBV7-2 and TRBJ2-7; D is possibly TRBD1 (6 bases). The CDR3 has 14 residues. Germline V gene sequence: CDR1 SGHTA, CDR2 FQGNSA. With 5 bases removed from V and 4 bases from J, the gap between germline ends came to 15 bases. The CDR3: CASSRSQTGYEQYF. DNA of the CDR3: TGTGCCAGCAGCCGGTCCCAAACAGGGTACGAGCAGTACTTC.

The V call is TRBV28, the J call TRBJ2-5; TRBD2 agrees at 8 bases. The CDR3 covers 14 residues. Trimming cost V 7 bases and J 7 bases; bases outside gene matches: 11. Germline CDR1 and CDR2: MDHEN and SYDVKM. The CDR3 nucleotides read TGTGCCAGCAACCGGGCTAGCGGGCTTGGGACCCAGTACTTC. Translating it yields CASNRASGLGTQYF.

This clone appeared a few times. The chain combines TRBV6-4 with TRBJ2-5; TRBD2 aligns across 7 bases. Germline lookup yields CDR1 MRHNA and CDR2 SNTAGT. Trimming removed 3 bases from V and 3 bases from J; junction bases left unmatched: 7. There are 15 residues in the CDR3. CDR3 loop: CASSESASGEETQYF. The DNA of the CDR3 is TGTGCCAGCAGTGAATCGGCTAGCGGAGAAGAGACCCAGTACTTC.

This chain uses TRBV2 with TRBJ2-5, with D perhaps TRBD2 (5 bases). Judging by the DNA end, TRBJ2-7 fits better; the J call may be wrong. Germline CDR1 is SNHLY and CDR2 is FYNNEI. This CDR3 spans 14 amino acids. The CDR3 DNA reads TGTGCCAGCAGTGAACGGACTGAATCCTACGAGCAGTACTTC. Its protein product is CASSERTESYEQYF.

The rearrangement joins TRBV30 to TRBJ2-5; D possibly corresponds to TRBD2 (5 bases). The end of the DNA fits TRBJ2-7 better, so the J call may be wrong. Germline CDR1 is GTSNPN and CDR2 is SVGIG (reference sequence). The CDR3 runs to 13 residues. CDR3 coding DNA: TGTGCCTGGAGTGCCCAAGGACTCTACGAGCAGTACTTC. This translates into CAWSAQGLYEQYF.

The J gene is TRBJ2-1, the V gene TRBV18; D possibly corresponds to TRBD1 (6 bases). The germline V gene has CDR1 KGHSH and CDR2 LQKENI. The length of the CDR3 is 13 residues. V was trimmed by 4 bases and J by 14 bases, leaving 18 bases between them. The CDR3 sequence is CASSLHRDTEEFF. CDR3 sequence (DNA): TGTGCCAGCTCACTTCACCGGGACACGGAGGAGTTCTTC. The complete variable domain, with remaining parts taken from reference TRBV18 and TRBJ2-1, reads NAGVMQNPRHLVRRRGQEARLRCSPMKGHSHVYWYRQLPEEGLKFMVYLQKENIIDESGMPKERFSAEFPKEGPSILRIQQVVRGDSAAYFCASSLHRDTEEFFGPGTRLTVL.

The chain carries TRBV5-4 and TRBJ1-2; TRBD1 matches 8 bases. In germline, CDR1 is SGHNT, CDR2 YYREEE (reference sequence). The J segment lost 3 bases and the V segment lost 4 bases, leaving 8 bases of the junction unmatched. The CDR3 loop spans 15 amino acids. This CDR3 reads CASSPGQGRDYGYTF. The CDR3 nucleotides read TGTGCCAGCAGCCCCGGACAGGGTAGGGACTATGGCTACACCTTC.

The chain uses TRBV7-2 and TRBJ1-2; D is unresolved. The V gene's germline CDR1 is SGHTA and CDR2 FQGNSA. Trimming shortened V by 4 bases and J by 8 bases, and 8 bases separated the two germline ends. The CDR3 extends over 11 amino acids. The CDR3 protein is CASSSTLGYTF. In DNA form, the CDR3 reads TGTGCCAGCAGCTCGACTCTGGGCTACACCTTC.

This sequence joins TRBV29-1 and TRBJ1-3, with 9 bases lining up with TRBD1. From germline, CDR1 is SQVTM and CDR2 ANQGSEA. The CDR3 covers 13 residues. The trim removed 4 bases at V and 7 bases at J, leaving 5 bases unmatched. CDR3 sequence: CSVGGQGGNTIYF. For the CDR3, the DNA is TGCAGCGTTGGGGGACAGGGAGGTAACACCATATATTTT. Together with reference TRBV29-1 and TRBJ1-3, the CDR3 gives the full variable domain: SAVISQKPSRDICQRGTSLTIQCQVDSQVTMMFWYRQQPGQSLTLIATANQGSEATYESGFVIDKFPISRPNLTFSTLTVSNMSPEDSSIYLCSVGGQGGNTIYFGEGSWLTVV.

The chain links TRBV30 to TRBJ1-2, with D hard to call. V lost 5 bases and J lost 8, with 21 bases in between. The CDR3 consists of 14 residues. The germline V gene encodes CDR1 GTSNPN and CDR2 SVGIG (reference sequence). The CDR3 protein is CAWLRRSEKWGYTF. The DNA for the CDR3 is TGTGCCTGGCTCAGGCGCTCGGAAAAGTGGGGCTACACCTTC.

This clone occurred a few times. V and J are TRBV28 and TRBJ1-4; no clear D. Germline lookup yields CDR1 MDHEN and CDR2 SYDVKM. The V and J ends lost 5 bases and 10 bases respectively, with 14 bases between them. The CDR3 is made up of 13 amino acids. The CDR3 loop reads CASSPRPGLKLFF. CDR3 in DNA: TGTGCCAGCAGTCCCAGACCAGGATTAAAACTGTTTTTT.

This clone was counted a few times. J is TRBJ2-2 and V is TRBV6-5, with D perhaps matching TRBD1 (6 bases). The CDR3 is 14 amino acids. Germline CDR1 and CDR2: MNHEY and SVGAGI. V was cut by 4 bases and J by 3 bases, with 9 bases left in between. Written as DNA, the CDR3 is TGTGCCAGCAGTTCTGGGGGCGACACCGGGGAGCTGTTTTTT. Translation: CASSSGGDTGELFF.

The V gene is TRBV30, the J gene TRBJ2-1; D not certain. The V gene lost 3 bases and the J gene lost 2 bases, with 14 bases spanning the gap. Germline CDR1 reads GTSNPN; CDR2 reads SVGIG (reference sequence). The length of the CDR3 is 15 residues. The chain's CDR3 is CAWRVRSRTYNEQFF. The CDR3 coding sequence is TGTGCCTGGAGAGTAAGGAGTAGGACCTACAATGAGCAGTTCTTC.

The rearrangement joins TRBV28 to TRBJ2-7; 7 bases align to TRBD2. The CDR3 totals 15 residues. Germline loops: CDR1 MDHEN, CDR2 SYDVKM. V shed 1 base, J shed 5 bases, and the junction held 8 bases outside the gene matches. The chain's CDR3 is CASSLFREGIDEQYF. CDR3 coding DNA: TGTGCCAGCAGTTTATTCAGGGAGGGGATCGACGAGCAGTACTTC.